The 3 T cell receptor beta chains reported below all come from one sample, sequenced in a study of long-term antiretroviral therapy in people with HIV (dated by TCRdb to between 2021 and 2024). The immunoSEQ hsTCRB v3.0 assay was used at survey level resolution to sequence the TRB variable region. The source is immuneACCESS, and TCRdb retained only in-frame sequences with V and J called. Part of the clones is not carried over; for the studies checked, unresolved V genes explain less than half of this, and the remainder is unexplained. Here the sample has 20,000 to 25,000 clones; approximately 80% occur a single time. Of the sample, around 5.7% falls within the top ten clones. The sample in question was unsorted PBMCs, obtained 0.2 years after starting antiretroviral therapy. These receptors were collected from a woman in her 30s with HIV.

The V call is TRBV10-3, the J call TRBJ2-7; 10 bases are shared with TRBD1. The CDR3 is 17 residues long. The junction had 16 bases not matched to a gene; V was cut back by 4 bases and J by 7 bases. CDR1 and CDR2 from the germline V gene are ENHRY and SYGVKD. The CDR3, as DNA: TGTGCCATCAGTGCCCCCCGGGACAGGGGTACGGCGTGGGAGCAGTACGTC. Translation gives CAISAPRDRGTAWEQYV.

This CDR3 reads CASSQGYRGGETQYF. CDR3 DNA: TGTGCCAGCAGCCAAGGGTATCGGGGGGGAGAGACCCAGTACTTC. V and J are TRBV14 and TRBJ2-5; 8 bases map to TRBD2. Losses at the gene ends were 1 base for V and 4 bases for J; bases not matched to a gene: 5. The germline V gene encodes CDR1 SGHDN and CDR2 FVKESK. The CDR3 runs to 15 residues.

CDR3 loop: CASRAANMNTEAFF. As DNA, the CDR3 is TGTGCCAGCAGGGCAGCAAACATGAACACTGAAGCTTTCTTT. This chain uses TRBV6-5 with TRBJ1-1; D remains ambiguous. The CDR3 is 14 amino acids. The V gene lost 6 bases and the J gene lost 0 bases, with 11 bases spanning the gap. Germline CDR1 reads MNHEY; CDR2 reads SVGAGI.